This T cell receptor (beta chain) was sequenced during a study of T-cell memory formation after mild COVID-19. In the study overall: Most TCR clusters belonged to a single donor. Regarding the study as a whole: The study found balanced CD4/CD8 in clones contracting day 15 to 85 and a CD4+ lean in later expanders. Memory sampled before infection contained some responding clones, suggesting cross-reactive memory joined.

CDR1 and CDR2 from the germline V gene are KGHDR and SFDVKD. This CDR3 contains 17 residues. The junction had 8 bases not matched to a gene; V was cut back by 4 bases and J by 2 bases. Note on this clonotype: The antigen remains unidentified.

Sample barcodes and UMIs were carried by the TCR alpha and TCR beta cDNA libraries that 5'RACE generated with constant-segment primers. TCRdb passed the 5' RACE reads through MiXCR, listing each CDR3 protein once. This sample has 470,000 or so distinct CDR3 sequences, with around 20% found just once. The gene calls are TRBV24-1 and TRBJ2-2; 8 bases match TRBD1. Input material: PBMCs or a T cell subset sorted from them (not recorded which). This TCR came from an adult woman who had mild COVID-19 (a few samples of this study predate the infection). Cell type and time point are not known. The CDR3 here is CATSEGTGKGNTGELFF. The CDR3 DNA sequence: TGTGCCACCAGTGAAGGGACAGGCAAGGGAAACACCGGGGAGCTGTTTTTT.